A selection of T cell receptor beta chains follows, all from one sample in a study of blood T cell repertoires in COVID-19. Clones were read by immunoSEQ multiplex PCR, and TCRdb kept only the in-frame ones, dropping some. This repertoire shows fewer than 400,000 clones, 80% to 90% found once; its top ten account for more than 2%. Input material: PBMCs or T cells enriched from blood (not recorded which). The receptor set was obtained from a young man who had recovered from COVID-19. The CDR3 runs from the conserved cysteine through the conserved F or W. Each record gives: J gene, D gene, V gene, clone size, CDR3 protein, CDR3 DNA. A D gene is named only where the DNA matches it firmly. Clone sizes are given selectively: once, few, many, or a class where the clone is expanded.

J: TRBJ1-2
D: .
V: TRBV19
size: .
CDR3: CASSINAHRVHYGYTF
DNA: TGTGCCAGTAGTATTAATGCCCACAGGGTCCACTATGGCTACACCTTC

J: TRBJ1-2
D: .
V: TRBV5-1
size: .
CDR3: CATYHGDTGTIYGYTF
DNA: TGCGCCACCTACCACGGGGACACAGGAACTATCTATGGCTACACCTTC

J: TRBJ1-2
D: .
V: TRBV5-1
size: .
CDR3: CASSVGEDYGYTF
DNA: TGCGCCAGCAGCGTCGGGGAGGACTATGGCTACACCTTC

J: TRBJ2-7
D: .
V: TRBV5-1
size: .
CDR3: CASSSTLDRTYEQYF
DNA: TGCGCCAGCAGCTCTACCCTCGACAGGACCTACGAGCAGTACTTC

J: TRBJ2-3
D: TRBD2
V: TRBV25-1
size: .
CDR3: CASSENSGGATGTDTQYF
DNA: TGTGCCAGCAGTGAAAATAGCGGGGGGGCCACGGGGACAGATACGCAGTATTTT

J: TRBJ2-3
D: .
V: TRBV5-4
size: .
CDR3: CASSLGPATNADTQYF
DNA: TGTGCCAGCAGCTTGGGGCCCGCTACTAACGCAGATACGCAGTATTTT

J: TRBJ2-4
D: .
V: TRBV5-1
size: .
CDR3: CASSLDGRVENIQYF
DNA: TGCGCCAGCAGCTTGGACGGCAGGGTTGAAAACATTCAGTACTTC

J: TRBJ2-2
D: .
V: TRBV19
size: .
CDR3: CASRLGAVGELFF
DNA: TGTGCCAGCCGGTTGGGCGCCGTCGGGGAGCTGTTTTTT

J: TRBJ1-1
D: .
V: TRBV7-2
size: .
CDR3: CASSPSYTNTEAFF
DNA: TGTGCCAGCAGCCCCTCGTACACGAACACTGAAGCTTTCTTT

J: TRBJ2-7
D: TRBD1
V: TRBV5-5
size: .
CDR3: CASSLGQGGVYEQYF
DNA: TGTGCCAGCAGCCTCGGACAGGGGGGAGTGTACGAGCAGTACTTC

J: TRBJ2-3
D: .
V: TRBV5-4
size: .
CDR3: CASSFGAGGTDTQYF
DNA: TGTGCCAGCAGCTTCGGAGCAGGGGGCACAGATACGCAGTATTTT

J: TRBJ2-1
D: .
V: TRBV25-1
size: .
CDR3: CASSHSSYNEQFF
DNA: TGTGCCAGCAGCCACAGCTCCTACAATGAGCAGTTCTTC

J: TRBJ1-1
D: .
V: TRBV7-2
size: many
CDR3: CASSSQGTLNTEAFF
DNA: TGTGCCAGCAGCTCCCAAGGGACTCTGAACACTGAAGCTTTCTTT

J: TRBJ2-7
D: TRBD1
V: TRBV3-1/TRBV3-2
size: .
CDR3: CASSQRGTGGWIPAYEQYF
DNA: TGTGCCAGCAGCCAGAGGGGGACAGGGGGCTGGATTCCCGCCTACGAGCAGTACTTC

J: TRBJ2-7
D: TRBD2
V: TRBV2
size: .
CDR3: CASRGGPGTYEQYF
DNA: TGTGCCAGCAGGGGAGGGCCGGGCACCTACGAGCAGTACTTC

J: TRBJ1-1
D: TRBD1
V: TRBV18
size: once
CDR3: CASSPGTGMNTEAFF
DNA: TGTGCCAGCTCACCAGGGACAGGCATGAACACTGAAGCTTTCTTT

J: TRBJ1-6
D: TRBD1
V: TRBV5-1
size: .
CDR3: CASSPGQPNSPLHF
DNA: TGCGCCAGCAGCCCGGGACAGCCGAATTCACCCCTCCACTTT

J: TRBJ1-5
D: .
V: TRBV6-5
size: .
CDR3: CASSQNRVFLPQHF
DNA: TGTGCCAGCAGCCAGAACAGGGTATTTTTGCCCCAGCATTTT

J: TRBJ1-4
D: .
V: TRBV10-3
size: .
CDR3: CAISESQGHRYEKLFF
DNA: TGTGCCATCAGTGAGTCTCAGGGGCATCGTTATGAAAAACTGTTTTTT

J: TRBJ1-6
D: TRBD1
V: TRBV7-8
size: .
CDR3: CASSQQAGGPYNSPLHF
DNA: TGTGCCAGCAGCCAACAAGCAGGGGGCCCCTATAATTCACCCCTCCACTTT

J: TRBJ2-1
D: TRBD1
V: TRBV24-1
size: .
CDR3: CATRGQGDNEQFF
DNA: TGTGCCACCAGGGGACAGGGGGACAATGAGCAGTTCTTC

J: TRBJ2-7
D: .
V: TRBV10-3
size: few
CDR3: CAISDLRQTDEQYF
DNA: TGTGCCATCAGTGATCTGAGACAGACTGACGAGCAGTACTTC

J: TRBJ2-3
D: .
V: TRBV7-9
size: .
CDR3: CASSLVSVYTDTQYF
DNA: TGTGCCAGCAGCTTAGTAAGCGTCTACACAGATACGCAGTATTTT

J: TRBJ2-1
D: TRBD2
V: TRBV10-3
size: .
CDR3: CAVTSGGRSYNEQFF
DNA: TGTGCCGTAACTAGCGGGGGTCGCTCCTACAATGAGCAGTTCTTC

J: TRBJ1-2
D: TRBD1
V: TRBV30
size: few
CDR3: CAWSPTGESGYTF
DNA: TGTGCCTGGAGCCCTACAGGGGAGTCTGGCTACACCTTC

J: TRBJ1-1
D: TRBD1
V: TRBV5-1
size: .
CDR3: CASTPGTVNTEAFF
DNA: TGCGCCAGCACACCCGGGACAGTGAACACTGAAGCTTTCTTT

J: TRBJ2-2
D: .
V: TRBV18
size: .
CDR3: CASSPSTWTGELFF
DNA: TGTGCCAGCTCACCATCTACCTGGACCGGGGAGCTGTTTTTT

J: TRBJ2-2
D: TRBD2
V: TRBV4-2
size: .
CDR3: CASSQEKRGDPLGSPGELFF
DNA: TGTGCCAGCAGCCAGGAAAAGCGGGGGGACCCCCTAGGTTCCCCCGGGGAGCTGTTTTTT

J: TRBJ2-7
D: .
V: TRBV6-2/TRBV6-3
size: .
CDR3: CASSRQVFNEQYF
DNA: TGTGCCAGCAGTCGACAGGTGTTCAACGAGCAGTACTTC

J: TRBJ2-1
D: TRBD2
V: TRBV24-1
size: .
CDR3: CATSDSGTSGANEQFF
DNA: TGTGCCACCAGTGATTCCGGGACTAGCGGGGCCAATGAGCAGTTCTTC

J: TRBJ2-5
D: .
V: TRBV5-1
size: .
CDR3: CASSPGERETQYF
DNA: TGCGCCAGCAGCCCGGGGGAGAGAGAGACCCAGTACTTC

J: TRBJ2-7
D: .
V: TRBV3-1/TRBV3-2
size: .
CDR3: CASSQALRGAGEQYF
DNA: TGTGCCAGCAGCCAAGCCTTGCGGGGCGCTGGCGAGCAGTACTTC

J: TRBJ1-1
D: TRBD1
V: TRBV11-3
size: .
CDR3: CASSFRQGKERFF
DNA: TGTGCCAGCAGCTTTCGACAGGGTAAAGAACGGTTCTTT

J: TRBJ2-5
D: .
V: TRBV5-6
size: few
CDR3: CASSFGGHHQETQYF
DNA: TGTGCCAGCAGCTTTGGGGGCCACCACCAAGAGACCCAGTACTTC

J: TRBJ1-1
D: .
V: TRBV7-3
size: .
CDR3: CASSLTLGSTEAFF
DNA: TGTGCCAGCAGCCTGACACTAGGTAGCACTGAAGCTTTCTTT

J: TRBJ2-7
D: TRBD1
V: TRBV18
size: .
CDR3: CASSPGETGSGEQYF
DNA: TGTGCCAGCTCACCAGGGGAGACAGGGTCTGGCGAGCAGTACTTC

J: TRBJ2-4
D: .
V: TRBV28
size: .
CDR3: CASSYYRQGGYAKNIQYF
DNA: TGTGCCAGCAGTTATTATAGGCAGGGGGGATACGCCAAAAACATTCAGTACTTC

J: TRBJ1-2
D: .
V: TRBV7-9
size: .
CDR3: CASNPDSNYGYTF
DNA: TGTGCCAGCAACCCTGACTCTAACTATGGCTACACCTTC

J: TRBJ1-4
D: TRBD1
V: TRBV7-2
size: .
CDR3: CASSRDRGEKLFF
DNA: TGTGCCAGCAGCCGGGACAGGGGTGAAAAACTGTTTTTT

J: TRBJ2-4
D: TRBD2
V: TRBV7-6
size: .
CDR3: CASSPGTSGANIQYF
DNA: TGTGCCAGCAGCCCAGGGACTAGCGGGGCAAACATTCAGTACTTC

J: TRBJ1-2
D: TRBD1
V: TRBV30
size: few
CDR3: CAWDRGAGYTF
DNA: TGTGCCTGGGACAGGGGAGCTGGCTACACCTTC